This TCR beta chain was sequenced in a study of a mutant IDH1 vaccine in newly diagnosed glioma. Concerning this clone: What it binds is unknown.

Time point in this sample: week 35, safety follow-up. Each dose delivered 300 ug of mutant IDH1 20-mer peptide subcutaneously with imiquimod. TCRdb keeps only in-frame clones here, not all; method: immunoSEQ multiplex PCR. Of approximately 31,000 clones in the sample, 82% were seen once. V was trimmed by 1 base and J by 5 bases, leaving 11 bases between them. Germline-derived CDR1 and CDR2 are SGHDT and YYEEEE. The CDR3 covers 14 residues. This TCR came from a woman in her late teens or twenties with glioma. The sequences come from PBMCs, collected from a glioma patient whose treatment included an IDH1 peptide vaccine. The chain is built from TRBV5-6 and TRBJ2-3; tentatively, D is TRBD1 or TRBD2 (6 bases each). The CDR3 bases are TGTGCCAGCAGCTTGTGGGGGGCCGGAGATACGCAGTATTTT. Residues: CASSLWGAGDTQYF.